This TCR beta chain comes out of a study of blood T cells in healthy people across ages. This clonotype was recorded a few times. Its specificity is not known. Findings and limits, study-wide: Any changes in expanded clonotypes were possibly confounded, as donor CMV status remained unknown.

Through a sample-barcoded 5' primer and a J-beta primer mix, a second PCR was run for about 7 to 12 cycles. Each cDNA molecule was tagged by a template-switch adaptor with 12 random nucleotides. TCRdb reprocessed the 5' RACE reads via MiXCR and lists one record per CDR3 protein. This sample carries around 1,500,000 distinct CDR3 sequences, about 43% of them seen once, and the ten largest clones take 7.9%. Sample: blood. This clonotype originated in a woman aged 18-30 years in good health.

As DNA, the CDR3 is TGTGCCAGCAGTAACCCAATTATACAGAAAATGGAGGGTCAAAACTATGGCTACACCTTC. Its translation is CASSNPIIQKMEGQNYGYTF. The V call is TRBV6-5, the J call TRBJ1-2, with D unclear. The length of the CDR3 is 20 residues. V shed 5 bases and J shed 2 bases, with 30 bases lying between them. CDR1 is MNHEY, CDR2 SVGAGI, per germline.